One sample yielded the 20 T cell receptor beta chains listed below, sequenced in a study of CD8+CD57+ T cells in acquired aplastic anemia. Sequenced patients had shown CD8+CD57+ cell expansion by flow cytometry. Both TCR beta VDJ combination and CDR3 sequence profiling were carried out. Genomic DNA was the template for this profiling. TCRdb reanalysed the reads using MiXCR and keeps one entry per CDR3 protein. There are approximately 130,000 distinct CDR3 sequences in the sample; almost 40% occur only once, and around 2.5% lies in the top ten. The specimen sequenced was sorted CD4+, CD8+, or CD8+CD57+ T cells (not recorded which) from PBMCs. The receptors derive from a human donor with aplastic anemia.

This clonotype was recorded many times. This rearrangement joins TRBV7-6 to TRBJ2-7; D is unresolved. Looked up from germline, CDR1 is SGHVS and CDR2 is FNYEAQ. The CDR3 totals 16 residues. Trimming removed 1 base from V and 0 bases from J, with 13 bases in between. This CDR3 is CASSLVPPASSYEQYF. DNA for the CDR3: TGTGCCAGCAGCTTAGTGCCCCCAGCGAGCTCCTACGAGCAGTACTTC.

This clonotype was detected only once. The chain uses TRBV7-1 and TRBJ2-1, with TRBD2 matching over 13 bases. TRBV7-1 counts as an open reading frame of uncertain function. The CDR3 totals 16 residues. Trimming removed 3 bases from V and 4 bases from J; junction bases left unmatched: 3. The CDR3 nucleotides are TGTGCCAGCAGCTCTGGACTAGCGGGGGATTACAATGAGCAGTTCTTC. Translated, it gives CASSSGLAGDYNEQFF.

The rearrangement uses TRBV30 and TRBJ1-3, with D perhaps matching TRBD1 (5 bases). The germline V and J ends were trimmed by 2 bases and 4 bases, with 12 bases remaining between them. CDR1 and CDR2 from the germline V gene are GTSNPN and SVGIG (reference sequence). CDR3 length equals 14 residues. This CDR3 reads CAWSKGIAGNTIYF. The DNA for the CDR3 is TGTGCCTGGAGTAAGGGGATCGCGGGAAACACCATATATTTT.

This clonotype came up many times. This rearrangement joins TRBV11-2 to TRBJ1-1; tentative D call: TRBD1 (6 bases). V lost 4 bases, J lost 11 bases, and 20 bases lay in between. Germline V gene lookup returns CDR1 SGHAT and CDR2 FQNNGV. The CDR3 runs to 14 residues. The CDR3 protein is CASSSHPAGVEAFF. Here the CDR3 DNA reads TGTGCCAGCAGCTCCCACCCGGCAGGGGTCGAGGCTTTCTTT.

This clonotype has only one observation. The chain joins TRBV6-2 or TRBV6-3 to TRBJ1-1; D not resolved. Trimming took 5 bases from V and 4 from J, leaving 14 bases between them. The CDR3 covers 14 residues. CDR1 MNHEY and CDR2 SVGEGT come from the germline V gene. CDR3 coding DNA: TGTGCCAGCAGTGATCACGACACTCGCACTGAAGCTTTCTTT. It encodes CASSDHDTRTEAFF.

This clonotype occurred many times. The genes are TRBV10-3 and TRBJ2-7, with TRBD2 as a possible D gene (7 bases). CDR1 and CDR2 (germline): ENHRY, SYGVKD. The V gene lost 2 bases and the J gene lost 2 bases, with 13 bases spanning the gap. This CDR3 is 15 amino acids long. In DNA form, the CDR3 reads TGTGCCATCAGTGAGGCGGGGGCCCTAACCTACGAGCAGTACTTC. Encoded protein: CAISEAGALTYEQYF.

This clonotype was counted at least ten times. Written as DNA, the CDR3 is TGTGCCAGCAGCCTAATTAATTCACCCCTCCACTTT. Amino acid sequence: CASSLINSPLHF. This chain uses TRBV7-2 with TRBJ1-6; D gene uncertain. Germline V gene lookup returns CDR1 SGHTA and CDR2 FQGNSA. CDR3 size: 12 residues. Trimming shortened V by 5 bases and J by 6 bases, and 5 bases separated the two germline ends.

This sequence joins TRBV9 and TRBJ2-7, with 9 positions matching TRBD1. This CDR3 comprises 15 residues. The germline V gene has CDR1 SGDLS and CDR2 YYNGEE. The V and J ends lost 4 bases and 5 bases, in that order; junction bases with no gene match: 10. The CDR3 reads CASSSCPGQGHEQYF. The CDR3 DNA sequence: TGTGCCAGCAGCTCTTGTCCGGGACAGGGCCACGAGCAGTACTTC. The complete variable domain, with remaining parts taken from reference TRBV9 and TRBJ2-7, reads DSGVTQTPKHLITATGQRVTLRCSPRSGDLSVYWYQQSLDQGLQFLIQYYNGEERAKGNILERFSAQQFPDLHSELNLSSLELGDSALYFCASSSCPGQGHEQYFGPGTRLTVT.

The V gene is TRBV7-9, the J gene TRBJ1-2; D is unresolved. The CDR3 totals 13 residues. Trimming removed 3 bases from V and 3 bases from J, with 8 bases in between. Looked up from germline, CDR1 is SEHNR and CDR2 is FQNEAQ (reference sequence). The CDR3 loop reads CASSFSLDYGYTF. CDR3 nucleotide sequence: TGTGCCAGCAGCTTCTCCCTGGACTATGGCTACACCTTC.

This clonotype was observed many times. The rearrangement joins TRBV28 to TRBJ1-3; D is unresolved. From germline, CDR1 is MDHEN and CDR2 SYDVKM. The CDR3 runs to 14 residues. V lost 4 bases and J 0 bases, leaving 7 bases between the germline ends. DNA for the CDR3: TGTGCCAGCAGTTCGGCCTCCTCTGGAAACACCATATATTTT. Protein sequence: CASSSASSGNTIYF.

Points on this clonotype: This may be a read error, as it is one base from a much larger clone. V gene TRBV10-3 combines with J gene TRBJ2-7; D remains unclear. Germline V gene data show CDR1 as ENHRY and CDR2 as SYGVKD. V was pared by 10 bases and J by 3 bases, with 13 bases between. CDR3 length: 12 residues. The CDR3: CASRSIDYEQYV. The CDR3 DNA is TGTGCCAGCAGATCCATTGACTACGAGCAGTACGTC.

The V call is TRBV24-1, the J call TRBJ1-2; D is perhaps TRBD1 (5 bases). Germline assignment: CDR1 KGHDR and CDR2 SFDVKD. CDR3 length: 13 amino acids. V lost 5 bases, J lost 4 bases, and 10 bases lay in between. The CDR3 DNA reads TGTGCCACCAGTGTAGCAGGGACCTATGGCTACACCTTC. Protein: CATSVAGTYGYTF.

The chain is built from TRBV24-1 and TRBJ2-1, with TRBD1 identical over 8 bases. There are 14 residues in the CDR3. Germline V gives CDR1 KGHDR, CDR2 SFDVKD. V trimming: 11 bases; J trimming: 8 bases; junction bases outside the gene matches: 13. CDR3 sequence reads: CASSPRTGLDEQFF. CDR3 sequence (DNA): TGTGCCAGCAGCCCCCGGACAGGGTTGGATGAGCAGTTCTTC.

This clonotype was recorded at least ten times. The chain joins TRBV11-1 to TRBJ2-1; a weak D match, TRBD1 (5 bases). The CDR3 has 12 residues. V lost 5 bases and J lost 10, with 12 bases in between. The germline gives CDR1 SGHAT, CDR2 FQDESV (reference sequence). The CDR3 DNA sequence: TGTGCCAGCAGCACCACAGGTAACGAGCAGTTCTTC. It codes for CASSTTGNEQFF.

Many counts were recorded for this clonotype. This chain connects TRBV20-1 to TRBJ1-6, with a possible D match to TRBD1 (5 bases). CDR3 size: 14 residues. The V end was cut by 6 bases, the J end by 4 bases, with 13 bases between. The germline CDR1 and CDR2 sequences are DFQATT and SNEGSKA (reference sequence). CDR3 sequence (DNA): TGCAGTGCCCCAGGCGGGGCGTATAATTCACCCCTCCACTTT. Protein sequence: CSAPGGAYNSPLHF.

The chain employs TRBV19 and TRBJ1-2; perhaps TRBD1 as D (6 bases). Germline loops: CDR1 LNHDA, CDR2 SQIVND (reference sequence). The CDR3 has 14 amino acids. Trimming pared 3 bases from V and 7 bases from J, leaving 15 bases between. The CDR3 DNA sequence: TGTGCCAGTAGTATCGCACTAGGGGGAGGTGGCTACACCTTC. Translating gives CASSIALGGGGYTF. Together with reference TRBV19 and TRBJ1-2, the CDR3 gives the full variable domain: DGGITQSPKYLFRKEGQNVTLSCEQNLNHDAMYWYRQDPGQGLRLIYYSQIVNDFQKGDIAEGYSVSREKKESFPLTVTSAQKNPTAFYLCASSIALGGGGYTFGSGTRLTVV.

This clonotype was seen only a few times. The chain has TRBV30 and TRBJ1-1, with D perhaps matching TRBD1 (6 bases). V lost 3 bases and J lost 7, with 15 bases in between. From germline, CDR1 is GTSNPN and CDR2 SVGIG (reference sequence). The CDR3 runs 13 residues. The CDR3 reads CAWRDNRENEAFF. The CDR3 DNA is TGTGCCTGGAGAGATAACAGGGAAAATGAAGCTTTCTTT.

There are a few counts of this clonotype. CDR3 coding DNA: TGTGCCAGTAGTTCCGGGACAGCTTTAACCGGGGAGCTGTTTTTT. This gives the protein CASSSGTALTGELFF. This rearrangement joins TRBV19 to TRBJ2-2; 7 positions agree with TRBD1. Germline values: CDR1 LNHDA, CDR2 SQIVND (reference sequence). Losses at the gene ends were 5 bases for V and 5 bases for J; bases not matched to a gene: 8. The CDR3 contains 15 residues.

The J gene is TRBJ1-1, the V gene TRBV24-1, with 8 bases aligning to TRBD1. The CDR3 has 16 residues. CDR1 is KGHDR, CDR2 SFDVKD, per germline. Trimming took 5 bases from V and 1 from J; bases not matched to a gene: 8. The CDR3 loop is CATSATAGTGNTEAFF. CDR3 nucleotides: TGTGCCACCAGTGCTACCGCCGGGACAGGGAACACTGAAGCTTTCTTT.

This clonotype was recorded at least ten times. This chain links TRBV29-1 with TRBJ1-2; 9 bases are shared with TRBD1. V was clipped by 6 bases and J by 5 bases; unmatched bases: 13. This CDR3 spans 15 amino acids. The germline V gene encodes CDR1 SQVTM and CDR2 ANQGSEA. The CDR3 region has the DNA TGCAGCGTAACTACAGGGGGCAGAACCTCTTATGGCTACACCTTC. This sequence encodes CSVTTGGRTSYGYTF.